This T cell receptor beta chain appears in the sequencing data of a study of Ad26.COV2.S vaccination and SARS-CoV-2 variants. Whole-study context: Ad26.COV2.S arm of COV1001 included the donor.

CDR3 length: 15 amino acids. The trim removed 1 base at V and 1 base at J, leaving 0 bases unmatched. Per the germline V gene, CDR1 is LNHDA and CDR2 is SQIVND (reference sequence). Treatment noted: some 20 received Ad26.COV2.S at low or high dose, single or two shots; 5 received placebo; per-sample allocation not given. Repertoires come from day 63 after the first vaccine or placebo injection. The vaccine antigen was prefusion-stabilized Wuhan SARS-CoV-2 spike. Some clones are missing from TCRdb's copy, which holds only in-frame ones; the method was immunoSEQ multiplex PCR. This sample carries about 350,000 clones, about 87% of them seen once, and the ten largest clones take around 6.1%.

The sequences come from peripheral blood, collected in a trial of Ad26.COV2.S vaccine versus placebo. The chain couples TRBV19 to TRBJ1-1, with 10 bases identical to TRBD1. The source of this sequence is a person aged 18-65 years who received the Ad26.COV2.S COVID-19 vaccine or a placebo. This CDR3 is CASSIGTGGNTEAFF. CDR3 DNA sequence: TGTGCCAGTAGTATAGGGACAGGGGGGAACACTGAAGCTTTCTTT.